This TCR beta chain comes out of a study of neurological immune-mediated disorders. Study results and caveats: Patients with HTLV-1-associated myelopathy showed the most TCR clonal expansion. Those with multiple sclerosis showed the least, falling below healthy controls.

On this clonotype: Antigen unknown.

Blood bank volunteers in Maryland, USA, served as healthy controls. TCRdb processed the 5' RACE reads anew with MiXCR; each CDR3 protein has one entry. The sample holds around 15,000 distinct CDR3 sequences, less than 25% seen once. Trimming left V 5 bases short and J 10 bases short, with 11 bases between. The CDR3 runs 12 residues. From germline, CDR1 is LGHDT and CDR2 YNNKEL (reference sequence). The sample was PBMCs. The rearrangement joins TRBV3-1 to TRBJ1-4, with D unresolved. This clonotype originated in a man aged 50-60 years in good health. Here the CDR3 DNA reads TGTGCCAGCAGCGGAGCGAGCCGAAAACTGTTTTTT. The encoded protein is CASSGASRKLFF.